These T cell receptor beta chains were read from a single sample in a study of T cells in Graves' hyperthyroidism and ophthalmopathy. TCRdb itself ran the multiplex PCR reads through MiXCR, one entry per CDR3 protein. The table lists about 100,000 distinct CDR3 sequences, approximately 16% of them singletons. Sequencing was carried out using blood. These receptors were collected from a woman aged 45-65 years with Graves' hyperthyroidism. Each CDR3 is given with its conserved first and last residue. Fields, in order: CDR3 protein, CDR3 DNA, J gene, V gene, D gene, clone size. D genes are given only for firm matches. Rows give clone size only sometimes, using once, few, many, or a class for an expanded clone.

cdr3_aa: CASSTETTEEHEQFF; cdr3_nt: TGTGCCAGCAGCACGGAGACTACCGAAGAGCATGAGCAGTTCTTC; j_call: TRBJ2-1; v_call: TRBV7-3; d_call: NA; clone_size: NA
cdr3_aa: CASSLRSLAIGANYGYTF; cdr3_nt: TGTGCCAGCAGTTTAAGATCTCTTGCGATCGGAGCTAACTATGGCTACACCTTC; j_call: TRBJ1-2; v_call: TRBV27; d_call: NA; clone_size: many
cdr3_aa: CSASLTGGIAGYTF; cdr3_nt: TGCAGTGCTAGCCTAACAGGGGGCATAGCTGGCTACACCTTC; j_call: TRBJ1-2; v_call: TRBV20-1; d_call: TRBD1; clone_size: many
cdr3_aa: CASSLDLKREGYEQFF; cdr3_nt: TGTGCCAGCAGTTTGGACCTTAAGCGGGAGGGCTATGAGCAGTTCTTC; j_call: TRBJ2-1; v_call: TRBV28; d_call: TRBD2; clone_size: many
cdr3_aa: CASSQGTVSYEQYF; cdr3_nt: TGTGCCAGCAGCCAAGGGACAGTCTCCTACGAGCAGTACTTC; j_call: TRBJ2-7; v_call: TRBV3-1; d_call: NA; clone_size: many
cdr3_aa: CSVVRVGVTGELFF; cdr3_nt: TGCAGCGTTGTCAGGGTGGGGGTCACCGGGGAGCTGTTTTTT; j_call: TRBJ2-2; v_call: TRBV29-1; d_call: NA; clone_size: few
cdr3_aa: CAISEPGSGVGQPQHF; cdr3_nt: TGTGCCATCAGTGAGCCGGGGTCGGGCGTGGGGCAGCCCCAGCATTTT; j_call: TRBJ1-5; v_call: TRBV10-3; d_call: NA; clone_size: many
cdr3_aa: CSARKDLRSEAFF; cdr3_nt: TGCAGTGCTAGAAAGGACCTAAGGTCTGAAGCTTTCTTT; j_call: TRBJ1-1; v_call: TRBV20-1; d_call: NA; clone_size: many
cdr3_aa: CASSLTSGRAPEQFF; cdr3_nt: TGTGCCAGCAGCTTAACTAGCGGGAGGGCCCCTGAGCAGTTCTTC; j_call: TRBJ2-1; v_call: TRBV7-9; d_call: TRBD2; clone_size: many
cdr3_aa: CASSSVGDTQYF; cdr3_nt: TGTGCCAGCAGTTCCGTCGGGGATACGCAGTATTTT; j_call: TRBJ2-3; v_call: TRBV12-3/TRBV12-4; d_call: NA; clone_size: many
cdr3_aa: CSARATDTQYF; cdr3_nt: TGCAGTGCTAGAGCTACAGATACGCAGTATTTT; j_call: TRBJ2-3; v_call: TRBV20-1; d_call: NA; clone_size: many
cdr3_aa: CASSSSVGQQETQYF; cdr3_nt: TGTGCCAGCAGTTCAAGTGTAGGGCAGCAAGAGACCCAGTACTTC; j_call: TRBJ2-5; v_call: TRBV28; d_call: NA; clone_size: many
cdr3_aa: CSVDLVKGLGKETQYF; cdr3_nt: TGCAGCGTGGATTTAGTAAAAGGACTGGGTAAAGAGACCCAGTACTTC; j_call: TRBJ2-5; v_call: TRBV29-1; d_call: NA; clone_size: many
cdr3_aa: CASSYEGRGFSEKLFF; cdr3_nt: TGTGCCAGCAGCTATGAAGGAAGGGGGTTTAGTGAAAAACTGTTTTTT; j_call: TRBJ1-4; v_call: TRBV3-1; d_call: NA; clone_size: many
cdr3_aa: CASSKGTTGRGTDTQYF; cdr3_nt: TGTGCCAGCAGCAAGGGCACCACAGGGAGAGGCACAGATACGCAGTATTTT; j_call: TRBJ2-3; v_call: TRBV7-6; d_call: NA; clone_size: many
cdr3_aa: CASSFRFGEAFF; cdr3_nt: TGTGCCAGCAGTTTTCGATTTGGTGAAGCTTTCTTT; j_call: TRBJ1-1; v_call: TRBV28; d_call: NA; clone_size: many
cdr3_aa: CASSATSGGNEQFF; cdr3_nt: TGTGCCAGCAGTGCGACTAGCGGGGGAAATGAGCAGTTCTTC; j_call: TRBJ2-1; v_call: TRBV2; d_call: TRBD2; clone_size: NA
cdr3_aa: CASGLVTSGGPHFQFF; cdr3_nt: TGTGCTAGTGGTTTGGTTACTAGCGGGGGTCCTCATTTCCAGTTCTTC; j_call: TRBJ2-1; v_call: TRBV12-5; d_call: TRBD2; clone_size: many
cdr3_aa: CASSQRTDTQYF; cdr3_nt: TGTGCCAGCAGTCAGCGCACAGATACGCAGTATTTT; j_call: TRBJ2-3; v_call: TRBV27; d_call: NA; clone_size: many
cdr3_aa: CASSLLSQPQHF; cdr3_nt: TGTGCCAGCAGCTTATTAAGTCAGCCCCAGCATTTT; j_call: TRBJ1-5; v_call: TRBV7-2; d_call: NA; clone_size: many
cdr3_aa: CASRNRRGSYNSPLHF; cdr3_nt: TGTGCCAGCAGGAACAGGAGGGGGTCCTATAATTCACCCCTCCACTTT; j_call: TRBJ1-6; v_call: TRBV7-2; d_call: NA; clone_size: NA
cdr3_aa: CALARASSNEQYF; cdr3_nt: TGTGCCCTGGCCCGGGCTAGCTCCAACGAGCAGTACTTC; j_call: TRBJ2-7; v_call: TRBV11-2; d_call: NA; clone_size: many
cdr3_aa: CATSETGGLGYTF; cdr3_nt: TGTGCCACCAGTGAGACAGGCGGACTTGGCTACACCTTC; j_call: TRBJ1-2; v_call: TRBV24-1; d_call: NA; clone_size: many
cdr3_aa: CAISRVVSSTDTQYF; cdr3_nt: TGTGCCATCAGTAGAGTCGTCTCTAGCACAGATACGCAGTATTTT; j_call: TRBJ2-3; v_call: TRBV10-3; d_call: NA; clone_size: NA
cdr3_aa: CASSVSLGQGALADTQYF; cdr3_nt: TGTGCCAGCAGCGTATCCCTAGGACAGGGGGCGCTGGCAGATACGCAGTATTTT; j_call: TRBJ2-3; v_call: TRBV9; d_call: TRBD1; clone_size: NA
cdr3_aa: CASSLGLAGEERYRNEQFF; cdr3_nt: TGCGCCAGCAGCCTGGGACTAGCGGGAGAGGAGAGATATCGTAATGAGCAGTTCTTC; j_call: TRBJ2-1; v_call: TRBV5-1; d_call: TRBD2; clone_size: many
cdr3_aa: CASSLGTPLKGNQPQHF; cdr3_nt: TGTGCCAGCAGCTTGGGGACGCCACTTAAGGGCAATCAGCCCCAGCATTTT; j_call: TRBJ1-5; v_call: TRBV5-6; d_call: NA; clone_size: many
cdr3_aa: CSAHVGQGAYEQYF; cdr3_nt: TGCAGTGCCCATGTGGGACAGGGAGCCTACGAGCAGTACTTC; j_call: TRBJ2-7; v_call: TRBV20-1; d_call: TRBD1; clone_size: many
cdr3_aa: CSVHSPGTSGERTDTQYF; cdr3_nt: TGCAGCGTTCATTCCCCGGGGACTAGCGGGGAGCGCACAGATACGCAGTATTTT; j_call: TRBJ2-3; v_call: TRBV29-1; d_call: TRBD2; clone_size: NA
cdr3_aa: CASRRVDSPLHF; cdr3_nt: TGTGCCAGCAGACGGGTGGATTCACCCCTCCACTTT; j_call: TRBJ1-6; v_call: TRBV12-3/TRBV12-4; d_call: NA; clone_size: few
cdr3_aa: CASTSPGEGTDTQYF; cdr3_nt: TGTGCCAGCACTTCTCCTGGGGAGGGCACAGATACGCAGTATTTT; j_call: TRBJ2-3; v_call: TRBV12-3/TRBV12-4; d_call: NA; clone_size: NA
cdr3_aa: CASSEFRGDYGYTF; cdr3_nt: TGTGCCAGCAGTGAATTTCGGGGGGACTATGGCTACACCTTC; j_call: TRBJ1-2; v_call: TRBV25-1; d_call: NA; clone_size: many
cdr3_aa: CASSKDWDNEQFF; cdr3_nt: TGTGCCAGCAGCAAGGACTGGGACAATGAGCAGTTCTTC; j_call: TRBJ2-1; v_call: TRBV5-6; d_call: NA; clone_size: many
cdr3_aa: CASSYSRRREYNEQFF; cdr3_nt: TGTGCCAGCAGTTACTCCCGCCGGCGGGAGTACAATGAGCAGTTCTTC; j_call: TRBJ2-1; v_call: TRBV6-2/TRBV6-3; d_call: TRBD2; clone_size: NA
cdr3_aa: CSARAYPYEQYF; cdr3_nt: TGCAGTGCGAGGGCTTACCCCTACGAGCAGTACTTC; j_call: TRBJ2-7; v_call: TRBV20-1; d_call: NA; clone_size: many
cdr3_aa: CSARDPPGRHYKDEAFF; cdr3_nt: TGCAGTGCTAGAGATCCCCCGGGGCGGCATTATAAGGATGAAGCTTTCTTT; j_call: TRBJ1-1; v_call: TRBV20-1; d_call: NA; clone_size: many
cdr3_aa: CASSSRLVGTEAFF; cdr3_nt: TGTGCCAGCAGTTCACGGCTGGTGGGCACTGAAGCTTTCTTT; j_call: TRBJ1-1; v_call: TRBV6-2/TRBV6-3; d_call: NA; clone_size: many
cdr3_aa: CASSLVGGAYNEQFF; cdr3_nt: TGCGCCAGCAGCTTGGTGGGCGGGGCTTACAATGAGCAGTTCTTC; j_call: TRBJ2-1; v_call: TRBV5-1; d_call: NA; clone_size: many
cdr3_aa: CASSYRVTSGYTF; cdr3_nt: TGTGCCAGCAGTTACCGAGTTACGTCTGGCTACACCTTC; j_call: TRBJ1-2; v_call: TRBV6-2/TRBV6-3; d_call: NA; clone_size: NA
cdr3_aa: CASSQEDRAGNTIYF; cdr3_nt: TGTGCCAGCAGCCAAGAGGATCGCGCTGGAAACACCATATATTTT; j_call: TRBJ1-3; v_call: TRBV4-2; d_call: NA; clone_size: medium-sized
cdr3_aa: CASSQGSSRNEQFF; cdr3_nt: TGTGCCAGCAGCCAAGGTAGTAGCAGAAATGAGCAGTTCTTC; j_call: TRBJ2-1; v_call: TRBV3-1; d_call: NA; clone_size: many
cdr3_aa: CASSQERGNYGYTF; cdr3_nt: TGTGCCAGCAGCCAAGAAAGAGGGAACTATGGCTACACCTTC; j_call: TRBJ1-2; v_call: TRBV4-2; d_call: NA; clone_size: few
cdr3_aa: CASSLERGRWNIQYF; cdr3_nt: TGTGCCAGCAGCTTAGAACGGGGGAGATGGAACATTCAGTACTTC; j_call: TRBJ2-4; v_call: TRBV11-2; d_call: NA; clone_size: NA
cdr3_aa: CASSQAGTRNQPQHF; cdr3_nt: TGTGCCAGCAGCCAAGCCGGGACCCGCAATCAGCCCCAGCATTTT; j_call: TRBJ1-5; v_call: TRBV3-1; d_call: NA; clone_size: many
cdr3_aa: CASRLGPSTDTQYF; cdr3_nt: TGTGCCAGCAGACTAGGCCCTAGCACAGATACGCAGTATTTT; j_call: TRBJ2-3; v_call: TRBV12-3/TRBV12-4; d_call: NA; clone_size: many
cdr3_aa: CASRKGVDGYTF; cdr3_nt: TGTGCCAGCAGGAAAGGGGTGGACGGCTACACCTTC; j_call: TRBJ1-2; v_call: TRBV6-1; d_call: NA; clone_size: many
cdr3_aa: CASSSIASVTGELFF; cdr3_nt: TGTGCCAGCAGTTCGATCGCTAGCGTGACCGGGGAGCTGTTTTTT; j_call: TRBJ2-2; v_call: TRBV6-1; d_call: NA; clone_size: many
cdr3_aa: CASSYSSGPPNQPQHF; cdr3_nt: TGTGCCAGCAGTTACTCATCAGGGCCCCCTAATCAGCCCCAGCATTTT; j_call: TRBJ1-5; v_call: TRBV6-5; d_call: NA; clone_size: once
cdr3_aa: CASGIPGLAAQSTEQYF; cdr3_nt: TGTGCTAGTGGCATACCGGGACTAGCGGCCCAGAGCACCGAGCAGTACTTC; j_call: TRBJ2-7; v_call: TRBV12-5; d_call: TRBD2; clone_size: many
cdr3_aa: CASTLQGSGNTIYF; cdr3_nt: TGTGCCAGCACCCTACAGGGTTCTGGAAACACCATATATTTT; j_call: TRBJ1-3; v_call: TRBV3-1; d_call: NA; clone_size: many
cdr3_aa: CASTIAPGTQVYGYTF; cdr3_nt: TGTGCCAGCACCATCGCACCCGGAACCCAGGTCTATGGCTACACCTTC; j_call: TRBJ1-2; v_call: TRBV6-1; d_call: NA; clone_size: NA